The present T cell receptor beta chain was sequenced within a study of blood T cell repertoires in COVID-19. Study summary: Samples came from the United States, Italy and Spain, spanning acute and convalescent COVID-19. Sample material is recorded as cDNA or gDNA derived from T cells, B-cell-depleted T cells, or PBMCs.

With 3 bases clipped from V and 2 bases from J, the junction kept 1 base outside the gene matches. The CDR3 has 15 amino acids. The V gene's germline CDR1 is LNHDA and CDR2 SQIVND (reference sequence). Under the authors' procedure: From reference gene primer amplification, estimates of nucleated cell counts were derived. The protocol was immunoSEQ multiplex PCR, while the TCRdb copy is restricted to in-frame clones and leaves out a portion. V and J calls and clone size are copied from that table; D and trimming were computed from the DNA. The sample has approximately 100,000 clones, 84% seen once. The sequence came from a human donor in a cohort sampled during active or convalescent COVID-19. The sequenced material came from peripheral blood. The chain recombines TRBV19 with TRBJ1-3; 10 positions agree with TRBD1. The CDR3 reads CASSIGTGAGNTIYF. CDR3 DNA sequence: TGTGCCAGTAGTATCGGGACAGGGGCTGGAAACACCATATATTTT.